A single sample gave rise to the 4 T cell receptor beta chains below, sequenced in a study of T cells in Graves' hyperthyroidism and ophthalmopathy. TCR beta CDR3 regions were amplified from RNA transcripts. In the first-round RT-PCR of the TCR CDR3, the HTBI primer set was used. TCRdb itself ran the multiplex PCR reads through MiXCR, one entry per CDR3 protein. The profile shows 640,000 or so distinct CDR3 sequences, roughly 14% of them singletons. Sequenced: blood. The receptors were sampled from a woman between 40 and 50 years old with Graves' ophthalmopathy.

The J gene is TRBJ2-2, the V gene TRBV11-2; 10 bases line up with TRBD1. The CDR3 runs 16 residues. CDR1 is SGHAT, CDR2 FQNNGV, per germline. J lost 3 bases, V lost 5 bases, and 6 bases had no gene match. CDR3 region: CASSPGQGGYTGELFF. The CDR3 nucleotides are TGTGCCAGCAGCCCCGGACAGGGGGGATACACCGGGGAGCTGTTTTTT.

The rearrangement links TRBV6-5 to TRBJ1-1; D uncertain. The V gene's germline CDR1 is MNHEY and CDR2 SVGAGI. The length of the CDR3 is 16 residues. V was clipped by 0 bases and J by 4 bases, with 15 bases between them. CDR3 nucleotides: TGTGCCAGCAGTTACTCGCCGAAGACCTCAACCACTGAAGCTTTCTTT. Translating it yields CASSYSPKTSTTEAFF.

This clonotype has a count of ten or more. V and J are TRBV28 and TRBJ1-1; D not certain. There are 11 residues in the CDR3. Germline V gene sequence: CDR1 MDHEN, CDR2 SYDVKM. CDR3: CVTGSNTEAFF. In nucleotides, the CDR3 is TGTGTGACCGGGAGCAACACTGAAGCTTTCTTT. Full variable domain (missing parts from reference TRBV28 and TRBJ1-1): DVKVTQSSRYLVKRTGEKVFLECVQDMDHENMFWYRQDPGLGLRLIYFSYDVKMKEKGDIPEGYSVSREKKERFSLILESASTNQTSMYLCVTGSNTEAFFGQGTRLTVV.

This clonotype was detected ten times or more. The J gene is TRBJ2-7, the V gene TRBV6-5, with 8 bases fitting TRBD1. V was clipped by 5 bases and J by 1 base; unmatched bases: 10. The CDR3 is 16 residues long. Germline V gene lookup returns CDR1 MNHEY and CDR2 SVGAGI. The CDR3 region is CASSTRTGTPSYEQYF. In nucleotides, the CDR3 is TGTGCCAGCAGTACACGGACAGGGACACCTTCCTACGAGCAGTACTTC.